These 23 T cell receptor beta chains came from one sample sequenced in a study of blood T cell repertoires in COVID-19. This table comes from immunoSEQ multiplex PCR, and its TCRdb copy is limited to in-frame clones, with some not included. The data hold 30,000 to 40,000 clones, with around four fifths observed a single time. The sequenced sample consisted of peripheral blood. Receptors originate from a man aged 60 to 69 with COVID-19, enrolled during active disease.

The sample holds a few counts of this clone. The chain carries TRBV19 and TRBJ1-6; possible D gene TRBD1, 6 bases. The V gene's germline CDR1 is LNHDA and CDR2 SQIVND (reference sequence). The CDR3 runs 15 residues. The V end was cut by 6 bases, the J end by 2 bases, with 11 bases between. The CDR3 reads CASRTGQAYNSPLHF. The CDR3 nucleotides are TGTGCCAGTAGGACAGGCCAAGCCTATAATTCACCCCTCCACTTT.

DNA of the CDR3: TGCAGCGTTGAAGGGATCGAGGGACAGGGGGCCACAGATACGCAGTATTTT. Residues: CSVEGIEGQGATDTQYF. The chain joins TRBV29-1 to TRBJ2-3; 12 bases align to TRBD1. V lost 1 base and J lost 2; bases outside the gene matches: 7. The CDR3 sequence is 17 residues long. Germline values: CDR1 SQVTM, CDR2 ANQGSEA.

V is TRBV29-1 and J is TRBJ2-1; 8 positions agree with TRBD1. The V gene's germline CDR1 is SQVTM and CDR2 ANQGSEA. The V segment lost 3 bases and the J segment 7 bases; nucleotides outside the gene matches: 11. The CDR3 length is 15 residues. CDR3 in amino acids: CSVDSAGGARNEQFF. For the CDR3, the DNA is TGCAGCGTTGATTCAGCAGGGGGCGCGAGAAATGAGCAGTTCTTC.

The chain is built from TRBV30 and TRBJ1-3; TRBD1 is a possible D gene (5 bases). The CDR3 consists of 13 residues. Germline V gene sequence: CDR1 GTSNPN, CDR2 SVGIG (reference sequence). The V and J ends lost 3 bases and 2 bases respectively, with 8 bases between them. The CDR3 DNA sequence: TGTGCCTGGAGGGGCAGGGCTGGAAACACCATATATTTT. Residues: CAWRGRAGNTIYF.

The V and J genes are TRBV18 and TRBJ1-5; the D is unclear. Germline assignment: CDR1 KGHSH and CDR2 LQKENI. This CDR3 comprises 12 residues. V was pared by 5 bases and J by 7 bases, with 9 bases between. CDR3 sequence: CASSRAEQPQHF. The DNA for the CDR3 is TGTGCCAGCTCAAGAGCGGAGCAGCCCCAGCATTTT.

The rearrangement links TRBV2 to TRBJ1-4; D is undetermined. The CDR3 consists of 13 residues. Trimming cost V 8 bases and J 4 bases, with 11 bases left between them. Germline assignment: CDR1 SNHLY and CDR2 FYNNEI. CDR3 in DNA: TGTGCCAGCGCAACCGGTTATAATGAAAAACTGTTTTTT. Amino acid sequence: CASATGYNEKLFF.

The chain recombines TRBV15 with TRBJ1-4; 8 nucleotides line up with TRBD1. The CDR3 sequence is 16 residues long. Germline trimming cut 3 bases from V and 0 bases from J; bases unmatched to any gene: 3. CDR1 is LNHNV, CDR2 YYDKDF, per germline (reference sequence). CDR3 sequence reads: CATSSGQGATNEKLFF. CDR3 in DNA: TGTGCCACCAGCAGTGGACAGGGAGCAACTAATGAAAAACTGTTTTTT.

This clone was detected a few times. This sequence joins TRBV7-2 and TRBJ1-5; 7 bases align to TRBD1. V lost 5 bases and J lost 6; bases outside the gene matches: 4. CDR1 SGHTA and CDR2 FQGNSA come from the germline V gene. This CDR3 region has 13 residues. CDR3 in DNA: TGTGCCAGCAGCCCGGACAGGAGTCAGCCCCAGCATTTT. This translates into CASSPDRSQPQHF.

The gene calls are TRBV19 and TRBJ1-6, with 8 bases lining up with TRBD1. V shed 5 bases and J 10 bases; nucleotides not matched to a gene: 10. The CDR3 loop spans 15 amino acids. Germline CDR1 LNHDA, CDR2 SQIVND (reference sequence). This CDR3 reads CASSSDRGIQSPLHF. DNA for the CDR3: TGTGCCAGTAGTTCCGACAGGGGAATACAATCACCCCTCCACTTT.

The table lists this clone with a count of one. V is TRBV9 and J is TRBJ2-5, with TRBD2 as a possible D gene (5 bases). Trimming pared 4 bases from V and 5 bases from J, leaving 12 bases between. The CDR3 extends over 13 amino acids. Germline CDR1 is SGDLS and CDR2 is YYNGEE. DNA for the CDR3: TGTGCCAGCAGCCCGCCCTCGGGGGAGACCCAGTACTTC. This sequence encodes CASSPPSGETQYF.

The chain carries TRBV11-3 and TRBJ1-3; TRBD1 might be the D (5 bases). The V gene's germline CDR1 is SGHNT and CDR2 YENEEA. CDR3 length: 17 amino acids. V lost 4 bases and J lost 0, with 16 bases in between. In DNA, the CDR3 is TGTGCCAGCAGCTCAGGGCCCGGAGGGACCTCTGGAAACACCATATATTTT. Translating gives CASSSGPGGTSGNTIYF.

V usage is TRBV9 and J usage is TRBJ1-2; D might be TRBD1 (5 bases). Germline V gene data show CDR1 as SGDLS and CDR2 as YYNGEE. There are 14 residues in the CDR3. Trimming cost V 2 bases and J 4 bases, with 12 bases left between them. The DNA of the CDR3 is TGTGCCAGCAGCGTTTCCCTAGACAGCTATGGCTACACCTTC. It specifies CASSVSLDSYGYTF.

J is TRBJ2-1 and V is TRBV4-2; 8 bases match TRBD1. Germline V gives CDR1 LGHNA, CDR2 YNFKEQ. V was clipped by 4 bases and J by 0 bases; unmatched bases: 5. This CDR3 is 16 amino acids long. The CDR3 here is CASSPYDRGSYNEQFF. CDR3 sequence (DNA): TGTGCCAGCAGCCCATATGACAGGGGCTCCTACAATGAGCAGTTCTTC.

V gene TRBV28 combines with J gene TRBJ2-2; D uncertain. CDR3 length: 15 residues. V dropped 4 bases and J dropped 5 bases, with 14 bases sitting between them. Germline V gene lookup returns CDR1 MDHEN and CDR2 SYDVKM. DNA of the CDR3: TGTGCCAGCAGTTCCCCAACGCCCACTACCGGGGAGCTGTTTTTT. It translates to CASSSPTPTTGELFF.

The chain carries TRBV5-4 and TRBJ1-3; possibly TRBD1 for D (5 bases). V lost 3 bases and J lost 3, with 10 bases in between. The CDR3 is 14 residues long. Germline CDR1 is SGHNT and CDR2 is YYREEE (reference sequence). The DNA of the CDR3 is TGTGCCAGCAGCTGGGGGGGGATTGGAAACACCATATATTTT. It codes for CASSWGGIGNTIYF. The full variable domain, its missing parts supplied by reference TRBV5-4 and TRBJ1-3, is ETGVTQSPTHLIKTRGQQVTLRCSSQSGHNTVSWYQQALGQGPQFIFQYYREEENGRGNFPPRFSGLQFPNYSSELNVNALELDDSALYLCASSWGGIGNTIYFGEGSWLTVV.

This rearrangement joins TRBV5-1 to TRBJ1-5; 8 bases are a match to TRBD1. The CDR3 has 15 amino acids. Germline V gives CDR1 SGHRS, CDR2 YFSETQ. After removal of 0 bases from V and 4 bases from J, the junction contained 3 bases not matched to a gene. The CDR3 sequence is CASSLVQGENQPQHF. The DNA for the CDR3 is TGCGCCAGCAGCTTGGTACAGGGGGAAAATCAGCCCCAGCATTTT.

The CDR3 DNA is TGTGCCAGCAGCCAAGCTCGAGCAGGGGGTGAAGCTTTCTTT. As protein: CASSQARAGGEAFF. V gene TRBV3-1 (or the pseudogene TRBV3-2) combines with J gene TRBJ1-1, with 7 bases fitting TRBD1. Germline CDR1 and CDR2: LGHDT and YNNKEL (reference sequence). The junction had 6 bases not matched to a gene; V was cut back by 1 base and J by 7 bases. This CDR3 contains 14 residues.

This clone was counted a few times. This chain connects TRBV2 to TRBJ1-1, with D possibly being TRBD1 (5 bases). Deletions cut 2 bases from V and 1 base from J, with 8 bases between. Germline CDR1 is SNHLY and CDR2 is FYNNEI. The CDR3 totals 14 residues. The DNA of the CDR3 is TGTGCCAGCAGTGAATTGGGGGGGAACACTGAAGCTTTCTTT. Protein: CASSELGGNTEAFF.

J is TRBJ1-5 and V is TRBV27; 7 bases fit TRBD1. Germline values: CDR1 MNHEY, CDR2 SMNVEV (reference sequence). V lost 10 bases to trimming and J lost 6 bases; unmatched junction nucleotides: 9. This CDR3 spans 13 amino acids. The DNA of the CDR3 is TGTGCCACCGGGACAGTATGGTCTCAGCCCCAGCATTTT. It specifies CATGTVWSQPQHF.

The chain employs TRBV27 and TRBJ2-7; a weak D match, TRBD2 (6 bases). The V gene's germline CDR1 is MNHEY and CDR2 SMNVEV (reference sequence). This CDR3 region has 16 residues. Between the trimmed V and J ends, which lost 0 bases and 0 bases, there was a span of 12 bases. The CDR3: CASSLSYPGSSYEQYF. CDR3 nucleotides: TGTGCCAGCAGTTTATCGTACCCCGGGAGCTCCTACGAGCAGTACTTC.

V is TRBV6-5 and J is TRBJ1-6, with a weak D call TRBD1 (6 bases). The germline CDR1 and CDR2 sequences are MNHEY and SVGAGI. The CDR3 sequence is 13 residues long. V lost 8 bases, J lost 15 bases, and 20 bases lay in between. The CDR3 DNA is TGTGCCAGCTCGCTTAGGTCGGGACATATCCTCCACTTT. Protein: CASSLRSGHILHF.

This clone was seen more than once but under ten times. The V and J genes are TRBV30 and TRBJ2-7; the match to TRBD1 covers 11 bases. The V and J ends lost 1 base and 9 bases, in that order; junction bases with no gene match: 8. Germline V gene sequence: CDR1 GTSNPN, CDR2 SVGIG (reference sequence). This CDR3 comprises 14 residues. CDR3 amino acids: CAWSGGTGGLLQYF. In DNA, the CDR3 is TGTGCCTGGAGTGGCGGGACAGGGGGATTGTTGCAGTACTTC.

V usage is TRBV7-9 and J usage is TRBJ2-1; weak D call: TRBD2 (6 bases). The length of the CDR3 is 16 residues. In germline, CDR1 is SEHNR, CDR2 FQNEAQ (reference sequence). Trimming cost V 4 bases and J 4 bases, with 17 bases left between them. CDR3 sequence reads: CASSSSAGPVYNEQFF. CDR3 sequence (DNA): TGTGCCAGCAGCTCCTCAGCGGGCCCTGTTTACAATGAGCAGTTCTTC. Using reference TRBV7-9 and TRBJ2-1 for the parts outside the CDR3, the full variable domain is DTGVSQNPRHKITKRGQNVTFRCDPISEHNRLYWYRQTLGQGPEFLTYFQNEAQLEKSRLLSDRFSAERPKGSFSTLEIQRTEQGDSAMYLCASSSSAGPVYNEQFFGPGTRLTVL.